This T cell receptor (beta chain) stems from a study of blood T cell repertoires in COVID-19. A few counts support this clone. The repertoire was sequenced with immunoSEQ multiplex PCR; TCRdb's copy has only in-frame clones and lacks some. Of some 95,000 clones in the sample, about four fifths were seen once. V was cut by 11 bases and J by 4 bases, with 11 bases left in between. The germline V gene encodes CDR1 SNHLY and CDR2 FYNNEI. CDR3 length: 12 amino acids. The receptor comes from a man in his sixties or seventies with acute or convalescent COVID-19. The chain links TRBV2 to TRBJ2-2; weak D call: TRBD2 (5 bases). The specimen sequenced was peripheral blood. This chain's CDR3 is CASLEVTGELFF. In DNA, the CDR3 is TGTGCCTCCTTGGAGGTCACCGGGGAGCTGTTTTTT. The variable domain in full, with the rest retrieved from reference TRBV2 and TRBJ2-2, is EPEVTQTPSHQVTQMGQEVILRCVPISNHLYFYWYRQILGQKVEFLVSFYNNEISEKSEIFDDQFSVERPDGSNFTLKIRSTKLEDSAMYFCASLEVTGELFFGEGSRLTVL.